The following is a T cell receptor beta chain sequence with its context. Clones were sequenced by immunoSEQ multiplex PCR, and TCRdb holds only the in-frame ones, with some missing. Of roughly 180,000 clones listed, approximately 85% were seen once; the top ten hold more than 6.5%. This specimen belongs to a study of blood T cell repertoires in COVID-19. Study details: The origin of the acute and convalescent COVID-19 samples was the United States, Italy and Spain. PBMCs, B-cell-depleted T cells, or T cells were the source of the cDNA or gDNA that made up the material.

The CDR3 is 13 residues long. V was trimmed by 5 bases and J by 3 bases, leaving 10 bases between them. Germline values: CDR1 SGHVS, CDR2 FQNEAQ. The specimen sequenced was peripheral blood. V and J are TRBV7-8 and TRBJ1-2; D possibly corresponds to TRBD1 (6 bases). This sequence was found in a woman in her sixties or seventies with COVID-19, enrolled during active disease. CDR3 in amino acids: CASSRDTDYGYTF. As DNA, the CDR3 is TGTGCCAGCAGCCGGGACACAGACTATGGCTACACCTTC.